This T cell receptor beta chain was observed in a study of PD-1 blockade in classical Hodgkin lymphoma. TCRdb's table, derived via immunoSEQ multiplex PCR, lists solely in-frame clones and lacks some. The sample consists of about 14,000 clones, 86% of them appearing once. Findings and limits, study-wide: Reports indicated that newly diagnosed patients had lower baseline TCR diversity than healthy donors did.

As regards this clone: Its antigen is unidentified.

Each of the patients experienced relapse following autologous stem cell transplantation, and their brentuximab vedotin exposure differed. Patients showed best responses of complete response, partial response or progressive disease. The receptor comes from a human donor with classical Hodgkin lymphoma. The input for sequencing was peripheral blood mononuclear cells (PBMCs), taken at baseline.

The CDR3 reads CASSLEQSLYDGYTF. The CDR3 DNA is TGTGCCAGCAGCTTAGAGCAGTCACTTTACGATGGCTACACCTTC. J is TRBJ1-2 and V is TRBV7-2; D gene unclear. Between the trimmed V and J ends, which lost 1 base and 6 bases, there was a span of 15 bases. The CDR3 has 15 residues. Germline lookup yields CDR1 SGHTA and CDR2 FQGNSA.